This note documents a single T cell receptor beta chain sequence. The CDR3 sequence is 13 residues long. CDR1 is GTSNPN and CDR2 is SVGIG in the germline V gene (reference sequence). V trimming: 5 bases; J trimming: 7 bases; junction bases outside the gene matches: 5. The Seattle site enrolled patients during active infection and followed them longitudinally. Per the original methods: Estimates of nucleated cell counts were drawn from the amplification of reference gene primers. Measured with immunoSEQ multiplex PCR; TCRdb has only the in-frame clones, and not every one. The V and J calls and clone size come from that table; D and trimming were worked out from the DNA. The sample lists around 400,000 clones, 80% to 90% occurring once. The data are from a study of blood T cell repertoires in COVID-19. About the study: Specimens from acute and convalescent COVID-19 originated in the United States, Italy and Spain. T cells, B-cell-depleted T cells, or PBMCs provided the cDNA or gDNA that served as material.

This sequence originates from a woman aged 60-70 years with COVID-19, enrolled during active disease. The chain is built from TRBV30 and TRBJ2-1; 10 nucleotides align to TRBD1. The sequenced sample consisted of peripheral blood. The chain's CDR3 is CAWSGQGMNEQFF. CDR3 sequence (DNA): TGTGCCTGGTCGGGACAGGGGATGAATGAGCAGTTCTTC.